The clone carrying this T cell receptor beta chain has just one count. Germline-derived CDR1 and CDR2 are SQVTM and ANQGSEA. The CDR3 has 12 amino acids. Trimming took off 6 bases at V and 5 bases at J, with 13 bases between the two ends. These data originate in a study of T cells in Graves' hyperthyroidism and ophthalmopathy. RNA transcripts served as the template for amplifying TCR beta CDR3 regions. Initially, a first-round RT-PCR of the TCR CDR3 employed the HTBI primer set. TCRdb called the multiplex PCR reads again in MiXCR, with one record for every CDR3 protein. The sample includes some 510,000 distinct CDR3 sequences, about 45% of them seen just once.

The sequence derives from a woman younger than 35 with Graves' hyperthyroidism. This rearrangement joins TRBV29-1 to TRBJ2-5; D unclear. The specimen was peripheral blood or thyroid tissue (not recorded which). Here the CDR3 reads CSVKGSQETQYF. As DNA, the CDR3 is TGCAGCGTGAAGGGAAGTCAGGAGACCCAGTACTTC.